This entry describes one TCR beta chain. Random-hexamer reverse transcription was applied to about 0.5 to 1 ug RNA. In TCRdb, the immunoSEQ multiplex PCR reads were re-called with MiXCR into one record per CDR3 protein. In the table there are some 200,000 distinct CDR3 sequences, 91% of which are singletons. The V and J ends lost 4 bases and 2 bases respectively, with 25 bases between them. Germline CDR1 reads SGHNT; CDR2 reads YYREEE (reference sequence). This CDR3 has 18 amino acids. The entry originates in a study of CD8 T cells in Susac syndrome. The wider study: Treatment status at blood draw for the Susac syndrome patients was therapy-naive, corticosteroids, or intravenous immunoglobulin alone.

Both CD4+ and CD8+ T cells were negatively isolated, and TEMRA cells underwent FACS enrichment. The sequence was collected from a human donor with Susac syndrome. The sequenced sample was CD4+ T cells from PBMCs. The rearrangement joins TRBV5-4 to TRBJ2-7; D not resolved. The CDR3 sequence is CASSLEYQPEDEAYEQYF. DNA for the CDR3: TGTGCCAGCAGCCTAGAGTACCAGCCGGAAGATGAAGCCTACGAGCAGTACTTC.